This TCR beta chain was found in a study of cytomegalovirus exposure and HLA in healthy donors. Trimming took 7 bases from V and 1 from J; bases not matched to a gene: 6. This CDR3 is built from 14 residues. Germline CDR1 and CDR2: MNHNY and SVGAGI (reference sequence). Overall study results and limits: A prior analysis recorded that most TCR beta V segments were productive about 87% or about 30% of the time.

This clone ranks as medium-sized in terms of frequency. The antigen remains unidentified. 13 Jbeta primers and 60 Vbeta primers were used for the PCR. Original processing notes: Later, an analysis found about 77 million unique TCR beta chains, and 8.5 million to 14 million of these were shared. Method: immunoSEQ multiplex PCR; TCRdb's copy keeps in-frame clones and lacks some. The V and J calls and clone size come from that table; D and trimming were worked out from the DNA. The sample data list around 40,000 clones. Specimen: PBMCs. The sequence came from a human donor in good health. V is TRBV6-6 and J is TRBJ1-1; 7 bases map to TRBD1. This chain's CDR3 is CASKATGTNTEAFF. The CDR3 bases are TGTGCCAGCAAGGCGACAGGGACGAACACTGAAGCTTTCTTT.